This T cell receptor (beta chain) is from a study of PD-1 blockade in classical Hodgkin lymphoma. Here immunoSEQ multiplex PCR was the method, and the copy in TCRdb shows in-frame clones only, minus some. The sample comprises 50,000 to 65,000 clones, 80% to 95% of which are singletons, and about 9.4% rests with the top ten. This clone was counted once. Its target is not known. Whole-study results and caveats: At baseline, newly diagnosed patients reportedly showed less TCR diversity than healthy donors. Those achieving complete response showed baseline diversity like newly diagnosed patients. By C4D1, diversity of CD4+ TCRs had risen significantly, whereas that of CD8+ TCRs had not.

All patients experienced relapse after autologous stem cell transplantation, and brentuximab vedotin exposure was variable. Progressive disease, partial response or complete response was each patient's best response. This CDR3 has 20 amino acids. Trimming left V 5 bases short and J 4 bases short, with 33 bases between. Per germline, CDR1 SGHVS and CDR2 FNYEAQ. The chain couples TRBV7-6 to TRBJ2-7, with D possibly being TRBD2 (9 bases). The source of this sequence is a human donor with classical Hodgkin lymphoma. The specimen comprised peripheral blood mononuclear cells (PBMCs), sampled before the second cycle of nivolumab. The CDR3 is CASSTLPTDRGGRAVYEQYF. In nucleotides, the CDR3 is TGTGCCAGCAGCACCCTTCCGACCGACAGGGGCGGGAGGGCGGTTTACGAGCAGTACTTC.